This is a list of T cell receptor beta chains from one sample in a study of blood T cell repertoires in COVID-19. TCRdb's copy holds only in-frame clones and misses some; the assay was immunoSEQ multiplex PCR. The sample has hundreds of thousands of clones; roughly 85% are singletons. Sample: PBMCs or T cells enriched from blood (not recorded which). The receptor source for this set is a woman in her forties who had recovered from COVID-19. Both conserved end residues are part of each CDR3. Fields, in order: clone size, J gene, D gene, V gene, CDR3 protein, CDR3 DNA. D genes are given only for firm matches. Size values are once, few and many counts, or a class for expanded clones, and some rows have none.

clone_size: .
j_call: TRBJ2-5
d_call: .
v_call: TRBV5-1
cdr3_aa: CASSLPGQETQYF
cdr3_nt: TGCGCCAGCAGCTTGCCAGGACAAGAGACCCAGTACTTC

clone_size: .
j_call: TRBJ2-1
d_call: .
v_call: TRBV4-3
cdr3_aa: CASSPSGSSYNEQFF
cdr3_nt: TGCGCCAGCAGCCCATCAGGTAGCTCCTACAATGAGCAGTTCTTC

clone_size: .
j_call: TRBJ2-1
d_call: TRBD2
v_call: TRBV29-1
cdr3_aa: CSDRTSGRREQFF
cdr3_nt: TGCAGCGACAGGACTAGCGGGAGAAGAGAGCAGTTCTTC

clone_size: .
j_call: TRBJ2-2
d_call: .
v_call: TRBV27
cdr3_aa: CASSFRANTGELFF
cdr3_nt: TGTGCCAGCAGTTTTAGAGCGAACACCGGGGAGCTGTTTTTT

clone_size: .
j_call: TRBJ2-7
d_call: TRBD1
v_call: TRBV7-2
cdr3_aa: CASSKDRAHSYEQYF
cdr3_nt: TGTGCCAGCAGCAAAGACAGGGCACACTCCTACGAGCAGTACTTC

clone_size: few
j_call: TRBJ1-4
d_call: .
v_call: TRBV7-9
cdr3_aa: CASSLMMGQELFF
cdr3_nt: TGTGCCAGCAGCTTAATGATGGGGCAAGAACTGTTTTTT

clone_size: .
j_call: TRBJ2-1
d_call: TRBD1
v_call: TRBV11-2
cdr3_aa: CASSRGQGSYNEQFF
cdr3_nt: TGTGCCAGCAGCCGGGGACAGGGCTCCTACAATGAGCAGTTCTTC

clone_size: .
j_call: TRBJ1-2
d_call: TRBD1
v_call: TRBV5-1
cdr3_aa: CASSAGGQGNGYTF
cdr3_nt: TGCGCCAGCAGCGCGGGGGGACAGGGCAATGGCTACACCTTC

clone_size: .
j_call: TRBJ1-5
d_call: TRBD1
v_call: TRBV28
cdr3_aa: CASSFLTYRDRHSNQPQHF
cdr3_nt: TGTGCCAGCAGTTTTTTGACGTACCGGGACAGGCATAGCAATCAGCCCCAGCATTTT

clone_size: .
j_call: TRBJ2-6
d_call: TRBD1
v_call: TRBV2
cdr3_aa: CASRADRGGGANVLTF
cdr3_nt: TGTGCCAGCAGGGCTGACAGGGGTGGAGGGGCCAACGTCCTGACTTTC

clone_size: .
j_call: TRBJ2-7
d_call: TRBD2
v_call: TRBV6-2/TRBV6-3
cdr3_aa: CASSLPGQRGGRAPYEQYF
cdr3_nt: TGTGCCAGCAGTCTACCGGGACAAAGGGGCGGGAGGGCCCCCTACGAGCAGTACTTC

clone_size: .
j_call: TRBJ2-6
d_call: TRBD1
v_call: TRBV19
cdr3_aa: CASSRTPGQGPSPGANVLTF
cdr3_nt: TGTGCCAGTAGTAGAACTCCGGGACAGGGGCCGTCCCCTGGGGCCAACGTCCTGACTTTC

clone_size: .
j_call: TRBJ1-6
d_call: .
v_call: TRBV6-1
cdr3_aa: CASSEGRVWESPLHF
cdr3_nt: TGTGCCAGCAGTGAAGGTCGGGTCTGGGAGTCACCCCTCCACTTT

clone_size: .
j_call: TRBJ2-7
d_call: TRBD1
v_call: TRBV5-6
cdr3_aa: CASSLGTGAYEQYF
cdr3_nt: TGTGCCAGCAGCTTGGGAACAGGGGCCTACGAGCAGTACTTC

clone_size: .
j_call: TRBJ1-1
d_call: TRBD1
v_call: TRBV19
cdr3_aa: CASSLRGTEAFF
cdr3_nt: TGTGCCAGTAGTCTCAGGGGGACTGAAGCTTTCTTT

clone_size: .
j_call: TRBJ2-7
d_call: TRBD2
v_call: TRBV4-2
cdr3_aa: CASRDGLADYEQYF
cdr3_nt: TGTGCCAGCAGAGACGGGCTAGCGGACTACGAGCAGTACTTC

clone_size: .
j_call: TRBJ2-1
d_call: .
v_call: TRBV18
cdr3_aa: CASSPQGGGNEQFF
cdr3_nt: TGTGCCAGCTCACCCCAGGGGGGAGGCAATGAGCAGTTCTTC

clone_size: few
j_call: TRBJ2-4
d_call: .
v_call: TRBV7-2
cdr3_aa: CASSLTPGVGAKNIQYF
cdr3_nt: TGTGCCAGCAGCTTAACCCCAGGGGTAGGAGCCAAAAACATTCAGTACTTC

clone_size: few
j_call: TRBJ2-4
d_call: .
v_call: TRBV4-3
cdr3_aa: CASSQDLGRQAAKNIQYF
cdr3_nt: TGCGCCAGCAGCCAAGATCTGGGCCGACAGGCAGCCAAAAACATTCAGTACTTC

clone_size: few
j_call: TRBJ2-2
d_call: .
v_call: TRBV7-9
cdr3_aa: CASSLAPRAAGELFF
cdr3_nt: TGTGCCAGCAGCTTAGCGCCCAGGGCGGCCGGGGAGCTGTTTTTT

clone_size: once
j_call: TRBJ2-1
d_call: TRBD2
v_call: TRBV30
cdr3_aa: CAWRPRRVSGTEQFF
cdr3_nt: TGTGCCTGGAGGCCAAGGAGGGTTAGCGGGACTGAGCAGTTCTTC

clone_size: .
j_call: TRBJ2-3
d_call: TRBD2
v_call: TRBV28
cdr3_aa: CASSLSSGSTDTQYF
cdr3_nt: TGTGCCAGCAGTTTGTCTAGCGGGAGCACAGATACGCAGTATTTT

clone_size: .
j_call: TRBJ1-3
d_call: .
v_call: TRBV19
cdr3_aa: CASSMVRAGNTIYF
cdr3_nt: TGTGCCAGTAGTATGGTCAGGGCTGGAAACACCATATATTTT